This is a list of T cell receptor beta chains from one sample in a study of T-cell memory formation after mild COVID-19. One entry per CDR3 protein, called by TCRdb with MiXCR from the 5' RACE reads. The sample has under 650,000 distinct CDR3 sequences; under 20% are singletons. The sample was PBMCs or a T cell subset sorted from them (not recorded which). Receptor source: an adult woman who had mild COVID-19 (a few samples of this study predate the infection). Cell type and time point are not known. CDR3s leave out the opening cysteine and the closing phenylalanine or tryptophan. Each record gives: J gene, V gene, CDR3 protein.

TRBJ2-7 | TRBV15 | ATSGRGADYEQY
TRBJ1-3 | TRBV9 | ASSVDGASGNTIY
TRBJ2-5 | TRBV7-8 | ASSLDGGGAETQY
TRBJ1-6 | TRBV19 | ASRPGQGNSPLH
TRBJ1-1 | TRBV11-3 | ASTSGRYTEAF
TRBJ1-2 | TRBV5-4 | ASSSSQGISGYT
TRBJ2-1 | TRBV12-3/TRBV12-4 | ASSFRRELREQF
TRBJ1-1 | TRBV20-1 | SAREQGTLSF
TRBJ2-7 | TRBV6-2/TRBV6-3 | ASSYSGTSSPYEQY
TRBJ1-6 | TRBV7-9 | ASSLVQGTNSPLH
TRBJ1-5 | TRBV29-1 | SVAGNSNQPQH
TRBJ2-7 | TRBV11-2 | ASSSPGGWSSYEQY
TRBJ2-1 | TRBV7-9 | ASSLWPRDSEQF
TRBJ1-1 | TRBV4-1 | ASSRDRDSAF